This passage covers 9 T cell receptor beta chains from one sample sequenced in a study of blood T cell repertoires in COVID-19. Sequencing was performed with immunoSEQ multiplex PCR; in TCRdb, only in-frame clones are kept and a portion is missing. Altogether about 120,000 clones are present, roughly 89% being singletons, with the ten largest covering about 2%. The specimen was peripheral blood. The receptors here all came from a woman aged 50 to 60 with acute or convalescent COVID-19.

The chain recombines TRBV12-3 or TRBV12-4 with TRBJ1-2; 8 bases map to TRBD1. CDR3 length: 11 amino acids. The ends lost 5 bases at V and 8 bases at J; junction bases unmatched: 1. The CDR3 sequence is CASSRTGGYTF. The CDR3 coding sequence is TGTGCCAGCAGTCGGACAGGGGGCTACACCTTC.

The CDR3 sequence: CASSPIGGDTEAFF. CDR3 coding DNA: TGTGCCAGCTCACCAATCGGAGGGGATACTGAAGCTTTCTTT. The chain is built from TRBV18 and TRBJ1-1; possibly TRBD1 for D (5 bases). The CDR3 spans 14 residues. Germline V gene data show CDR1 as KGHSH and CDR2 as LQKENI. V was pared by 2 bases and J by 5 bases, with 12 bases between.

The chain links TRBV10-3 to TRBJ2-7; 8 positions agree with TRBD1. This CDR3 is built from 16 residues. Germline V gene sequence: CDR1 ENHRY, CDR2 SYGVKD. Trimming cost V 6 bases and J 2 bases; bases outside gene matches: 12. In DNA, the CDR3 is TGTGCCATCAGGGTTCAGGGGAGACAGGGGACCTACGAGCAGTACTTC. Encoded protein: CAIRVQGRQGTYEQYF.

J is TRBJ1-1 and V is TRBV19; D not resolved. Germline CDR1 LNHDA, CDR2 SQIVND (reference sequence). V gave up 5 bases and J gave up 5 bases, with 12 bases separating them. The CDR3 spans 13 residues. CDR3 nucleotides: TGTGCCAGTAGTGCTCAGAGGAGAACTGAAGCTTTCTTT. This codes for CASSAQRRTEAFF.

The CDR3 is CASSLSSSGQGDRYGYTF. The CDR3 region has the DNA TGTGCCAGCAGCCTAAGTAGTAGTGGACAGGGCGACCGGTATGGCTACACCTTC. V is TRBV9 and J is TRBJ1-2, with 8 bases identical to TRBD1. CDR3 size: 18 residues. V shed 4 bases, J shed 5 bases, and the junction held 19 bases outside the gene matches. Germline V gene data show CDR1 as SGDLS and CDR2 as YYNGEE.

The CDR3 coding sequence is TGTGCCAGCAGTCCCGGGATTCTCAATGAGCAGTTCTTC. It translates to CASSPGILNEQFF. The rearrangement uses TRBV7-2 and TRBJ2-1; a weak D match, TRBD2 (5 bases). Germline V lookup: CDR1 SGHTA, CDR2 FQGNSA. V lost 6 bases to trimming and J lost 6 bases, with 12 bases between them. CDR3 length: 13 amino acids.

The genes are TRBV20-1 and TRBJ1-1; no definite D call. Looked up from germline, CDR1 is DFQATT and CDR2 is SNEGSKA (reference sequence). The ends were cut back, 7 bases at V and 3 bases at J, with 9 bases in the middle. CDR3 length: 11 residues. The CDR3: CSGSIYTEAFF. In DNA form, the CDR3 reads TGCAGTGGTTCCATTTACACTGAAGCTTTCTTT.

This rearrangement joins TRBV15 to TRBJ1-1, with TRBD1 as a possible D gene (6 bases). CDR3 length: 15 residues. Between the trimmed V and J ends, which lost 6 bases and 1 base, there was a span of 15 bases. Per germline, CDR1 LNHNV and CDR2 YYDKDF (reference sequence). The CDR3 bases are TGTGCCACCAGTTTTGACAGGAGAACGAACACTGAAGCTTTCTTT. It codes for CATSFDRRTNTEAFF.

The chain recombines TRBV7-3 with TRBJ1-1; D not resolved. Trimming left V 4 bases short and J 1 base short, with 10 bases between. Germline CDR1 SGHTA, CDR2 FQGTGA. The CDR3 length is 14 residues. The CDR3 reads CASSSQVGNTEAFF. CDR3 coding DNA: TGTGCCAGCAGCTCTCAGGTGGGGAACACTGAAGCTTTCTTT. The full variable domain, with the rest looked up from reference TRBV7-3 and TRBJ1-1, is GAGVSQTPSNKVTEKGKYVELRCDPISGHTALYWYRQSLGQGPEFLIYFQGTGAADDSGLPNDRFFAVRPEGSVSTLKIQRTERGDSAVYLCASSSQVGNTEAFFGQGTRLTVV.